This TCR beta chain emerged from a study of cytomegalovirus exposure and HLA in healthy donors. Findings of the study overall: A later analysis found most CMV-associated TCR beta chains apparently HLA-restricted. Serostatus for CMV was the only available immune exposure information.

To note about this clone: Its antigen is unknown.

CDR1 is SGHRS, CDR2 YFSETQ, per germline. The CDR3 length is 18 residues. Trimming left V 4 bases short and J 7 bases short, with 26 bases between. In the PCR, 60 Vbeta and 13 Jbeta primers were used. Generated by immunoSEQ multiplex PCR, the TCRdb table keeps only in-frame clones and is missing some. The repertoire has 160,000 or so clones, about two thirds of them found once; the top ten carry 2.5%. The chain has TRBV5-1 and TRBJ1-4; D perhaps matches TRBD1 (6 bases). This TCR derives from a human donor in good health. Sample: PBMCs. The CDR3 bases are TGCGCCAGCAGCACCCTCGGACAGCCACGGATCCGGGGTGAAAAACTGTTTTTT. As protein: CASSTLGQPRIRGEKLFF.